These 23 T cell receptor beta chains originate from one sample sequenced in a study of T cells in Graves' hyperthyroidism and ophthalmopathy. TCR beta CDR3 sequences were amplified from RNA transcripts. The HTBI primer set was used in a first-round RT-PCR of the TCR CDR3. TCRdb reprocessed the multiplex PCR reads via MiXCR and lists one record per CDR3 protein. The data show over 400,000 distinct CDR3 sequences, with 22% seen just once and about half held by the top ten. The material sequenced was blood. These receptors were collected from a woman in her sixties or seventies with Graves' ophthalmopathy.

CDR3: CSARRERGIVNEQFF. The CDR3, as DNA: TGCAGTGCTAGGAGGGAGCGGGGGATAGTTAATGAGCAGTTCTTC. The gene calls are TRBV20-1 and TRBJ2-1, with 8 bases aligning to TRBD2. J gave up 7 bases and V 3 bases, and 11 bases lay outside the gene matches. Germline V lookup: CDR1 DFQATT, CDR2 SNEGSKA (reference sequence). CDR3 length: 15 amino acids.

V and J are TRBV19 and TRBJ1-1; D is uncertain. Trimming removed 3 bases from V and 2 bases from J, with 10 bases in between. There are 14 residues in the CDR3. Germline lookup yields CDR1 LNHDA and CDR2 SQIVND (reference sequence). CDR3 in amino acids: CASSMGQSNTEAFF. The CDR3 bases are TGTGCCAGTAGTATGGGCCAGAGCAACACTGAAGCTTTCTTT.

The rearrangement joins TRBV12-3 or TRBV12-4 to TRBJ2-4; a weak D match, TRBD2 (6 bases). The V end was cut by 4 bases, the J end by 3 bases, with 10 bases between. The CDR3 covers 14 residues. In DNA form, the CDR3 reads TGTGCCAGCAGTTCCGGGACTTTCAAAAACATTCAGTACTTC. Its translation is CASSSGTFKNIQYF.

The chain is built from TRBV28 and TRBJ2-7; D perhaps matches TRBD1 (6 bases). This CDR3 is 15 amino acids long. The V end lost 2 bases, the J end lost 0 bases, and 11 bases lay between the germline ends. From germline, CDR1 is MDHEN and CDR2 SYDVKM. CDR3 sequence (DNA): TGTGCCAGCAGTTTACCGACAGGCTTCTCCTACGAGCAGTACTTC. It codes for CASSLPTGFSYEQYF.

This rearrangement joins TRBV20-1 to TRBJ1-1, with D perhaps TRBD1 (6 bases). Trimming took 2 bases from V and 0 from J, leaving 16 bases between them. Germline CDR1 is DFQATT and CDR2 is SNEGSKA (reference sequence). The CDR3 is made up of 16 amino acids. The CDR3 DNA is TGCAGTGCTAGACCTCTCAGGACAGAGATGAACACTGAAGCTTTCTTT. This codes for CSARPLRTEMNTEAFF.

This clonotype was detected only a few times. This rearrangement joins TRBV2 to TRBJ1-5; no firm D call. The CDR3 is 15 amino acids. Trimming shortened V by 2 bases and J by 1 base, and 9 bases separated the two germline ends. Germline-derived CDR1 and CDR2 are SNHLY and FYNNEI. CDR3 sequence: CASSEMGGSNQPQHF. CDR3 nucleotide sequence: TGTGCCAGCAGTGAAATGGGCGGAAGCAATCAGCCCCAGCATTTT.

CDR3 in DNA: TGCGCCAGCAGATCCCTCCGGGTAGGGGACAATGAGCAGTTCTTC. This translates into CASRSLRVGDNEQFF. This sequence joins TRBV5-1 and TRBJ2-1, with D possibly matching TRBD1 (5 bases). Germline values: CDR1 SGHRS, CDR2 YFSETQ. Trimming took off 5 bases at V and 5 bases at J, with 17 bases between the two ends. The CDR3 has 15 residues.

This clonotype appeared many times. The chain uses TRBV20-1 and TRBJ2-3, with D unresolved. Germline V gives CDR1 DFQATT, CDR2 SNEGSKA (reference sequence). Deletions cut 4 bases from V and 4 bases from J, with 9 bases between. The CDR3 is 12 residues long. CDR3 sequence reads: CSATRVSDTQYF. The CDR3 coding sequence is TGCAGTGCTACTCGGGTGTCAGATACGCAGTATTTT.

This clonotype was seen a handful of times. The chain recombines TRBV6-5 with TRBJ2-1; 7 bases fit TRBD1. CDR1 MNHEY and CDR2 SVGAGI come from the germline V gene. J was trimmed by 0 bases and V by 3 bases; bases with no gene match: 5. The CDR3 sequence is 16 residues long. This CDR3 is CASSYAQGVSYNEQFF. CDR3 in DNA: TGTGCCAGCAGTTATGCCCAGGGGGTCTCCTACAATGAGCAGTTCTTC.

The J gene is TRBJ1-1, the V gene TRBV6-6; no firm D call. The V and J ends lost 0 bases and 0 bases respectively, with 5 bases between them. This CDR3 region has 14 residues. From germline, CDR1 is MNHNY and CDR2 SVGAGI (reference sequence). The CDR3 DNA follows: TGTGCCAGCAGTTACTCACAGCTGAACACTGAAGCTTTCTTT. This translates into CASSYSQLNTEAFF.

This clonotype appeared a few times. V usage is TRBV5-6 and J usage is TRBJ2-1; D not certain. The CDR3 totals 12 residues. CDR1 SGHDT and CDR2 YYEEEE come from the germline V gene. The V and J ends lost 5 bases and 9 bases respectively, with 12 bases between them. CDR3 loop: CASSWTDTEQFF. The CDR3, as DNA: TGTGCCAGCAGTTGGACCGACACTGAGCAGTTCTTC.

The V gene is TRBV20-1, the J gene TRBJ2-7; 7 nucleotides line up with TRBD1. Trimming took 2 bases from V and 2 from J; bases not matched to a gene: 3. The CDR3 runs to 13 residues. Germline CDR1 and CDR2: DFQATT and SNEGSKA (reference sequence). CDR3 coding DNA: TGCAGTGCTAGACAGGGGGTCACCTACGAGCAGTACTTC. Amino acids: CSARQGVTYEQYF.

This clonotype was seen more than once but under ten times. The CDR3 DNA is TGTGCCAGCAGCCCCCACGGAGGGGGTCGGTCACCCCTCCACTTT. Its protein is CASSPHGGGRSPLHF. The rearrangement links TRBV14 to TRBJ1-6; D perhaps matches TRBD1 (6 bases). This CDR3 contains 15 residues. The V end lost 4 bases, the J end lost 10 bases, and 17 bases lay between the germline ends. Germline CDR1 SGHDN, CDR2 FVKESK. Variable domain in full (rest from reference TRBV14 and TRBJ1-6): EAGVTQFPSHSVIEKGQTVTLRCDPISGHDNLYWYRRVMGKEIKFLLHFVKESKQDESGMPNNRFLAERTGGTYSTLKVQPAELEDSGVYFCASSPHGGGRSPLHFGNGTRLTVT.

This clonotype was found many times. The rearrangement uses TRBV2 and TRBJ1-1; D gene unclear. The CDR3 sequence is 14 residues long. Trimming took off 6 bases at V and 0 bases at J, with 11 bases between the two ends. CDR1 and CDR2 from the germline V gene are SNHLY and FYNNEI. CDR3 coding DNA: TGTGCCAGCAGCCTGAAGATCTTGAACACTGAAGCTTTCTTT. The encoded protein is CASSLKILNTEAFF. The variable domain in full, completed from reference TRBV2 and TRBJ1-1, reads EPEVTQTPSHQVTQMGQEVILRCVPISNHLYFYWYRQILGQKVEFLVSFYNNEISEKSEIFDDQFSVERPDGSNFTLKIRSTKLEDSAMYFCASSLKILNTEAFFGQGTRLTVV.

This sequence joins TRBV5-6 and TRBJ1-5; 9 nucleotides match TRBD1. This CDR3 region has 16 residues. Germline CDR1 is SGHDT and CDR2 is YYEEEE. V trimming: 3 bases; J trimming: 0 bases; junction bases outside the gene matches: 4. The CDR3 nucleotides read TGTGCCAGCAGCTCGACAGGGGGGGTTAGCAATCAGCCCCAGCATTTT. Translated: CASSSTGGVSNQPQHF.

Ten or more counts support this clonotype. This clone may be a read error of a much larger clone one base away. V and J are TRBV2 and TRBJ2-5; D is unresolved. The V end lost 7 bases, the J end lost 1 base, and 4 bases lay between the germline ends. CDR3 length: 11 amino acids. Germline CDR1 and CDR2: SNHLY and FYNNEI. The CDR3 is CASTPQETQYF. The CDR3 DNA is TGTGCCAGCACCCCCCAAGAGACCCAGTACTTC.

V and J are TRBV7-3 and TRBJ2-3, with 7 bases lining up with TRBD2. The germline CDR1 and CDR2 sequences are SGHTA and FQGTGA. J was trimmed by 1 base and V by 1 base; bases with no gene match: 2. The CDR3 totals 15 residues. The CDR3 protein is CASSLMGGGTDTQYF. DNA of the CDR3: TGTGCCAGCAGCTTAATGGGGGGGGGCACAGATACGCAGTATTTT. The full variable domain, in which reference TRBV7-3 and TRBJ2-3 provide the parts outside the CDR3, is GAGVSQTPSNKVTEKGKYVELRCDPISGHTALYWYRQSLGQGPEFLIYFQGTGAADDSGLPNDRFFAVRPEGSVSTLKIQRTERGDSAVYLCASSLMGGGTDTQYFGPGTRLTVL.

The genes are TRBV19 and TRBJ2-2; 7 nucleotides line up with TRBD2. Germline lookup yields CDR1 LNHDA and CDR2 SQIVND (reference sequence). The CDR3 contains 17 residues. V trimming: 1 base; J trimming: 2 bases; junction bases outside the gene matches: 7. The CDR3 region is CASSIGAAGPNTGELFF. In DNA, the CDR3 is TGTGCCAGTAGTATAGGGGCAGCGGGGCCAAACACCGGGGAGCTGTTTTTT.

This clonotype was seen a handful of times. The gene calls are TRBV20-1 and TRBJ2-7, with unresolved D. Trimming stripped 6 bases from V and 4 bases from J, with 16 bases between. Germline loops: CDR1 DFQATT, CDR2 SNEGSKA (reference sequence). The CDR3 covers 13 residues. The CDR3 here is CSAHLDLRYEQYF. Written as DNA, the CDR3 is TGCAGTGCCCACCTAGACTTGAGGTACGAGCAGTACTTC.

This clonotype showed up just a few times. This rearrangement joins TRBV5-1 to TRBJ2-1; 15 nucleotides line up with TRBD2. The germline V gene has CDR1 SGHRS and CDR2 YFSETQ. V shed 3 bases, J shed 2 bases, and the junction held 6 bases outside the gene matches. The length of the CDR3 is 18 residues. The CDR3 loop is CASSSGTSGRRTYNEQFF. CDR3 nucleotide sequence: TGCGCCAGCAGCTCCGGGACTAGCGGGAGGAGAACCTACAATGAGCAGTTCTTC.

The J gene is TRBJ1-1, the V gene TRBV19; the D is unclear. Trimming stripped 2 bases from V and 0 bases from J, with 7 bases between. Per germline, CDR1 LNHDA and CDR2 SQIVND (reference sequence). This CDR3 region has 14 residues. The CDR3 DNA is TGTGCCAGTAGTATAACTTGGCTGAACACTGAAGCTTTCTTT. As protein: CASSITWLNTEAFF. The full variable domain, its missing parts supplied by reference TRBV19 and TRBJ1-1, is DGGITQSPKYLFRKEGQNVTLSCEQNLNHDAMYWYRQDPGQGLRLIYYSQIVNDFQKGDIAEGYSVSREKKESFPLTVTSAQKNPTAFYLCASSITWLNTEAFFGQGTRLTVV.

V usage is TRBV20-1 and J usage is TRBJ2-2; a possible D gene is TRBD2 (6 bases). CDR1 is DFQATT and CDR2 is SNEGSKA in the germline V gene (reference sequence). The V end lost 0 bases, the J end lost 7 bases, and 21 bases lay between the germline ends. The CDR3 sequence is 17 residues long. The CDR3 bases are TGCAGTGCTAGAGATTCGGGTAGCCCGGGAGTTATCGGGGAGCTGTTTTTT. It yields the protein CSARDSGSPGVIGELFF.

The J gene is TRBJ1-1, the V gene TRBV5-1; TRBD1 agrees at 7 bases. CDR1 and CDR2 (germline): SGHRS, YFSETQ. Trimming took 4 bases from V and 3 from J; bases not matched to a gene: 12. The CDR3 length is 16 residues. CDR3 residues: CASSQKNRGLDTEAFF. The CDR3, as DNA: TGCGCCAGCAGCCAAAAGAACAGGGGATTGGACACTGAAGCTTTCTTT.